This T cell receptor (beta chain) was recorded in a study of cytomegalovirus exposure and HLA in healthy donors. Study results and caveats: Presence/absence analyses assumed roughly uniform sequencing depth across donors, which may not hold. Further analysis was carried out later, and it showed several of the most significant clusters appearing linked to common viral pathogens.

This CDR3 contains 17 residues. CDR1 and CDR2 (germline): SGHRS, YFSETQ. With 0 bases clipped from V and 7 bases from J, the junction kept 4 bases outside the gene matches. PCR primers comprised 60 Vbeta and 13 Jbeta primers. Measured with immunoSEQ multiplex PCR; TCRdb has only the in-frame clones, and not every one. The sample contains a few hundred thousand clones, more than 60% of which appear only once. As to this clone: Its antigen remains unknown.

The sample was PBMCs. This chain joins TRBV5-1 and TRBJ2-1; 16 bases fit TRBD2. The clonotype was recovered from a young woman in good health and CMV-seronegative. Here the CDR3 reads CASSLGSGLAGGNEQFF. CDR3 sequence (DNA): TGCGCCAGCAGCTTGGGGTCGGGACTAGCGGGAGGGAATGAGCAGTTCTTC.